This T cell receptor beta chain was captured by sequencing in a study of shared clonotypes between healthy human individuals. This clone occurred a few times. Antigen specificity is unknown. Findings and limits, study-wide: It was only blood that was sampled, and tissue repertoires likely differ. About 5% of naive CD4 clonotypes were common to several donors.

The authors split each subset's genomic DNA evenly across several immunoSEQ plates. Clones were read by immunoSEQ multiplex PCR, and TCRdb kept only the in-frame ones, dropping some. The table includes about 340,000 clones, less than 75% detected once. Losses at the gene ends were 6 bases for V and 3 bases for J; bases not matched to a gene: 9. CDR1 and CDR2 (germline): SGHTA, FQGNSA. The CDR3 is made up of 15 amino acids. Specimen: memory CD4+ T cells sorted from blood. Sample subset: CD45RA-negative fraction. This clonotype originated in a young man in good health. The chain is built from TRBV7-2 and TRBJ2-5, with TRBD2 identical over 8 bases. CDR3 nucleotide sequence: TGTGCCAGCAGACGACAGAGCGGGGGTAAAGAGACCCAGTACTTC. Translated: CASRRQSGGKETQYF. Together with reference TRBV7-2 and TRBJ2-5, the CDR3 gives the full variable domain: GAGVSQSPSNKVTEKGKDVELRCDPISGHTALYWYRQSLGQGLEFLIYFQGNSAPDKSGLPSDRFSAERTGGSVSTLTIQRTQQEDSAVYLCASRRQSGGKETQYFGPGTRLLVL.